These 21 T cell receptor beta chains were sequenced from one sample in a study of technical replicates of blood from a few donors. Some clones are missing from TCRdb's copy, which holds only in-frame ones; the method was immunoSEQ multiplex PCR. The sample shows tens of thousands of clones, roughly 94% of them seen only once. Sequenced: T cells isolated from PBMCs. These receptor sequences come from a human donor in good health.

This CDR3 reads CASSYDPKGGNYEQYF. In nucleotides, the CDR3 is TGTGCCAGCAGTTACGACCCGAAGGGCGGGAACTACGAGCAGTACTTC. The V gene is TRBV6-6, the J gene TRBJ2-7, with a tentative D call TRBD2 (6 bases). The CDR3 is 16 amino acids. Germline CDR1 is MNHNY and CDR2 is SVGAGI (reference sequence). The ends were cut back, 2 bases at V and 3 bases at J, with 17 bases in the middle.

This chain uses TRBV7-9 with TRBJ1-6; unclear D gene. V shed 5 bases and J shed 9 bases, with 20 bases lying between them. The CDR3 sequence is 16 residues long. Germline V CDR1 and CDR2: SEHNR, FQNEAQ (reference sequence). CDR3 DNA: TGTGCCAGCAGCCCCCCCACGGGAGGGCGCCGTTCACCCCTCCACTTT. It specifies CASSPPTGGRRSPLHF.

As to this clone: The junction shows a germline mismatch at one end, possibly a read error. V usage is TRBV6-1 and J usage is TRBJ1-2, with D perhaps TRBD1 (5 bases). The V gene's germline CDR1 is MNHNS and CDR2 SASEGT. The CDR3 consists of 15 residues. This chain's CDR3 is CASSEGAGKSYGYTF. CDR3 nucleotide sequence: TGTGCCAGCAGCGAAGGAGCAGGGAAGTCATATGGCTACACCTTC.

The V and J genes are TRBV4-1 and TRBJ2-2, with D maybe TRBD1 (5 bases). The CDR3 consists of 14 residues. Trimming took 6 bases from V and 1 from J, leaving 9 bases between them. In germline, CDR1 is MGHRA, CDR2 YSYEKL. CDR3 bases: TGCGCCAGCAGGCGAGACAGGAACACCGGGGAGCTGTTTTTT. Translated, it gives CASRRDRNTGELFF.

The gene calls are TRBV10-3 and TRBJ1-2, with a possible D match to TRBD1 (6 bases). This CDR3 contains 13 residues. Trimming cost V 3 bases and J 6 bases, with 11 bases left between them. The V gene's germline CDR1 is ENHRY and CDR2 SYGVKD. The CDR3 region has the DNA TGTGCCATCAGTGACCAGGGGCTGGATGGCTACACCTTC. This codes for CAISDQGLDGYTF.

The DNA for the CDR3 is TGTGCCAGCAGCGTAGTCTCCCTAGCGGTGGTGCGGGGGTCCTACAATGAGCAGTTCTTC. It yields the protein CASSVVSLAVVRGSYNEQFF. The chain carries TRBV9 and TRBJ2-1, with 7 bases aligning to TRBD2. V was clipped by 0 bases and J by 1 base; unmatched bases: 16. Germline CDR1 is SGDLS and CDR2 is YYNGEE. This CDR3 has 20 residues.

The rearrangement uses TRBV19 and TRBJ1-5; D not resolved. V was trimmed by 3 bases and J by 4 bases, leaving 4 bases between them. The length of the CDR3 is 12 residues. Germline CDR1 and CDR2: LNHDA and SQIVND (reference sequence). The CDR3 DNA follows: TGTGCCAGTAGTATTGCGAATCAGCCCCAGCATTTT. It encodes CASSIANQPQHF.

This clone was recorded once. The rearrangement joins TRBV30 to TRBJ2-7; D unclear. Trimming cost V 2 bases and J 3 bases, with 5 bases left between them. CDR3 length: 11 residues. The germline gives CDR1 GTSNPN, CDR2 SVGIG (reference sequence). CDR3 region: CAWSPGYEQYF. In nucleotides, the CDR3 is TGTGCCTGGAGTCCGGGCTACGAGCAGTACTTC.

The V call is TRBV19, the J call TRBJ1-5; 9 bases are shared with TRBD1. CDR3 length equals 14 residues. V lost 5 bases, J lost 1 base, and 0 bases stayed unmatched. Germline loops: CDR1 LNHDA, CDR2 SQIVND (reference sequence). The CDR3, as DNA: TGTGCCAGTAGTGGACAGGGGAGCAATCAGCCCCAGCATTTT. Residues: CASSGQGSNQPQHF. The full variable domain, its missing parts supplied by reference TRBV19 and TRBJ1-5, is DGGITQSPKYLFRKEGQNVTLSCEQNLNHDAMYWYRQDPGQGLRLIYYSQIVNDFQKGDIAEGYSVSREKKESFPLTVTSAQKNPTAFYLCASSGQGSNQPQHFGDGTRLSIL.

CDR3 protein: CASSQGTGGLEQYF. CDR3 coding DNA: TGCGCCAGCAGCCAGGGGACAGGGGGTCTCGAGCAGTACTTC. V usage is TRBV4-1 and J usage is TRBJ2-7; 11 nucleotides line up with TRBD1. CDR1 and CDR2 from the germline V gene are MGHRA and YSYEKL. The CDR3 loop spans 14 amino acids. Trimming at V came to 3 bases and at J to 6 bases, leaving 4 bases not matched to a gene.

J is TRBJ2-7 and V is TRBV28; D remains ambiguous. There are 13 residues in the CDR3. With 2 bases removed from V and 4 bases from J, the gap between germline ends came to 9 bases. Germline V lookup: CDR1 MDHEN, CDR2 SYDVKM. Here the CDR3 DNA reads TGTGCCAGCAGTTTAGTCTCCCCGTACGAGCAGTACTTC. Its translation is CASSLVSPYEQYF.

The chain recombines TRBV10-1 with TRBJ1-2; the D is unclear. Deletions cut 3 bases from V and 5 bases from J, with 19 bases between. The CDR3 is made up of 16 amino acids. In germline, CDR1 is WNHNN, CDR2 SYGVQD (reference sequence). In DNA, the CDR3 is TGCGCCAGCAGTGAAGCCGGGATTCCTAGGGCATATGGCTACACCTTC. Its translation is CASSEAGIPRAYGYTF.

The chain carries TRBV30 and TRBJ2-2, with 10 bases that match TRBD2. Germline V gives CDR1 GTSNPN, CDR2 SVGIG (reference sequence). The junction had 1 base not matched to a gene; V was cut back by 0 bases and J by 3 bases. The CDR3 is 15 amino acids. The CDR3 spells CAWSVLAGYTGELFF. In DNA form, the CDR3 reads TGTGCCTGGAGTGTACTAGCGGGGTACACCGGGGAGCTGTTTTTT. The full variable domain, with the rest looked up from reference TRBV30 and TRBJ2-2, is SQTIHQWPATLVQPVGSPLSLECTVEGTSNPNLYWYRQAAGRGLQLLFYSVGIGQISSEVPQNLSASRPQDRQFILSSKKLLLSDSGFYLCAWSVLAGYTGELFFGEGSRLTVL.

The chain joins TRBV28 to TRBJ1-2; D might be TRBD1 (6 bases). This CDR3 has 15 residues. V was clipped by 2 bases and J by 1 base, with 11 bases between them. The germline V gene encodes CDR1 MDHEN and CDR2 SYDVKM. CDR3 nucleotide sequence: TGTGCCAGCAGTTTAATGACAGGAAATAACTATGGCTACACCTTC. Protein sequence: CASSLMTGNNYGYTF.

The chain is built from TRBV29-1 and TRBJ2-5; 7 bases are a match to TRBD2. This CDR3 region has 13 residues. CDR1 is SQVTM and CDR2 is ANQGSEA in the germline V gene. After removal of 7 bases from V and 5 bases from J, the junction contained 10 bases not matched to a gene. CDR3 residues: CSALKTGGETQYF. CDR3 coding DNA: TGCAGCGCCTTAAAAACCGGGGGGGAGACCCAGTACTTC.

The rearrangement uses TRBV6-5 and TRBJ2-7; D may be TRBD2 (6 bases). Trimming cost V 2 bases and J 0 bases, with 14 bases left between them. The length of the CDR3 is 16 residues. The germline CDR1 and CDR2 sequences are MNHEY and SVGAGI. CDR3 in amino acids: CASSYDPLTSSYEQYF. For the CDR3, the DNA is TGTGCCAGCAGTTACGACCCCCTGACTAGCTCCTACGAGCAGTACTTC.

V is TRBV10-3 and J is TRBJ1-1; the D gene is possibly TRBD1 (5 bases). Trimming pared 0 bases from V and 0 bases from J, leaving 14 bases between. This CDR3 is built from 17 residues. Germline V gives CDR1 ENHRY, CDR2 SYGVKD. The CDR3 here is CAISESKGRPMNTEAFF. Written as DNA, the CDR3 is TGTGCCATCAGTGAGTCGAAGGGGCGGCCCATGAACACTGAAGCTTTCTTT.

This chain uses TRBV5-1 with TRBJ2-2; no firm D call. With 4 bases removed from V and 5 bases from J, the gap between germline ends came to 9 bases. Germline V gene sequence: CDR1 SGHRS, CDR2 YFSETQ. The CDR3 spans 13 residues. The CDR3 protein is CASSRGDTGELFF. For the CDR3, the DNA is TGCGCCAGCAGCCGCGGAGATACCGGGGAGCTGTTTTTT.

The V gene is TRBV19, the J gene TRBJ2-2, with 7 bases aligning to TRBD1. Trimming cost V 3 bases and J 5 bases; bases outside gene matches: 6. Per the germline V gene, CDR1 is LNHDA and CDR2 is SQIVND (reference sequence). The CDR3 has 15 amino acids. CDR3 bases: TGTGCCAGTAGTATTGAGGGGGCAGGAACCGGGGAGCTGTTTTTT. It codes for CASSIEGAGTGELFF.

V usage is TRBV19 and J usage is TRBJ2-1; D possibly corresponds to TRBD2 (6 bases). V was clipped by 4 bases and J by 6 bases, with 13 bases between them. Germline-derived CDR1 and CDR2 are LNHDA and SQIVND (reference sequence). This CDR3 comprises 14 residues. CDR3 sequence: CASSNLLAINEQFF. The CDR3 DNA follows: TGTGCCAGTAGTAACCTACTAGCAATCAATGAGCAGTTCTTC.

V gene TRBV5-1 combines with J gene TRBJ1-1; TRBD1 might be the D (5 bases). Trimming pared 0 bases from V and 5 bases from J, leaving 11 bases between. This CDR3 is built from 14 residues. The germline V gene has CDR1 SGHRS and CDR2 YFSETQ. CDR3 region: CASSLGGRWTEAFF. As DNA, the CDR3 is TGCGCCAGCAGCTTGGGGGGCAGATGGACTGAAGCTTTCTTT.